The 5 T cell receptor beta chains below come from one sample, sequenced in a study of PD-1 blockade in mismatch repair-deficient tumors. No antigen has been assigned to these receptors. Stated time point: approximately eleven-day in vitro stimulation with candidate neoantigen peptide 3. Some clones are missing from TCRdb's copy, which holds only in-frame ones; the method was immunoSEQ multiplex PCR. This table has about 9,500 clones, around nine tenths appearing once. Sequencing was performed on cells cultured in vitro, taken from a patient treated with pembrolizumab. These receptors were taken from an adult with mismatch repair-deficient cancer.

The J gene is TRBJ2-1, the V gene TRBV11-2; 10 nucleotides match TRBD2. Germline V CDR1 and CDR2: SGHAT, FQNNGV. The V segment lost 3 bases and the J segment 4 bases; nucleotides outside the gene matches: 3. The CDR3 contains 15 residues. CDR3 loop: CASSFLAGAYNEQFF. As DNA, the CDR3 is TGTGCCAGCAGCTTTCTAGCGGGGGCTTACAATGAGCAGTTCTTC.

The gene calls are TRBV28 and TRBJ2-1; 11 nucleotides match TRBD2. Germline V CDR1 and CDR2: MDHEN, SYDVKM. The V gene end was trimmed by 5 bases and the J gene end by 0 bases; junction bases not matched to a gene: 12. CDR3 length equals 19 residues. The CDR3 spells CASSGLYGTSGSSYNEQFF. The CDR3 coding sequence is TGTGCCAGCAGTGGCCTTTATGGGACTAGCGGAAGCTCCTACAATGAGCAGTTCTTC. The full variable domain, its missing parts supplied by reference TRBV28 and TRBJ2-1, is DVKVTQSSRYLVKRTGEKVFLECVQDMDHENMFWYRQDPGLGLRLIYFSYDVKMKEKGDIPEGYSVSREKKERFSLILESASTNQTSMYLCASSGLYGTSGSSYNEQFFGPGTRLTVL.

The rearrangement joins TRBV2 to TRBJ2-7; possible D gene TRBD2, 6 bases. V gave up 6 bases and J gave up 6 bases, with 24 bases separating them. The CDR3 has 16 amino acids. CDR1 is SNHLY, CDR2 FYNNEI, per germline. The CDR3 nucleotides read TGTGCCAGCAGGGCGGGGCTCTTCGTGCTCGATGGCGAGCAGTACTTC. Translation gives CASRAGLFVLDGEQYF.

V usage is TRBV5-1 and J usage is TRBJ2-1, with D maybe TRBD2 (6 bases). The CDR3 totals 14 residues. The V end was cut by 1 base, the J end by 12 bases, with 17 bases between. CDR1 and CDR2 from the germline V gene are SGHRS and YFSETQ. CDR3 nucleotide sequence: TGCGCCAGCAGCTTGATCCCTAGCGAGGGTCCGCAGTTCTTC. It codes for CASSLIPSEGPQFF.

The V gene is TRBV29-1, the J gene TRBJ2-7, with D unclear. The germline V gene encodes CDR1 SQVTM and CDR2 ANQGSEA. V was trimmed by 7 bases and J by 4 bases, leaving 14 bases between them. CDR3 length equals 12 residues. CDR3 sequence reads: CSGRGLGYEQYF. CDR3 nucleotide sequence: TGCAGCGGCCGAGGTCTCGGGTACGAGCAGTACTTC.